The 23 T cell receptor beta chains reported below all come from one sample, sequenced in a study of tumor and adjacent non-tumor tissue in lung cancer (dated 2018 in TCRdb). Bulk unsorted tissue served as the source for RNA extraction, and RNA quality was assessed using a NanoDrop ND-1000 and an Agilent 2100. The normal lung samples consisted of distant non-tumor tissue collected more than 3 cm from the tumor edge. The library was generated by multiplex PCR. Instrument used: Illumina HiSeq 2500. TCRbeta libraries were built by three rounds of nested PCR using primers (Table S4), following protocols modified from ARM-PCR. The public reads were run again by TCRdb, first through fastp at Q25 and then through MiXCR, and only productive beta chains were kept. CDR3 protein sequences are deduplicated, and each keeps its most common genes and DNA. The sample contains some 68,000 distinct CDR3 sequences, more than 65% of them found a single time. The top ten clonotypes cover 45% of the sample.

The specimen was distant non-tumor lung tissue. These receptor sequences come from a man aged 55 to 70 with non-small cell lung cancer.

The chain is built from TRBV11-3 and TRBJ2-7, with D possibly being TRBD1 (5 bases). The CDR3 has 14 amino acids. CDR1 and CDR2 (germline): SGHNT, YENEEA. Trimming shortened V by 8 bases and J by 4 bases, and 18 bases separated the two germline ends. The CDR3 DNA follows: TGTGCCAGCTGCCTTTTTGGGAACAGGTACGAGCAGTACTTC. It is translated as CASCLFGNRYEQYF.

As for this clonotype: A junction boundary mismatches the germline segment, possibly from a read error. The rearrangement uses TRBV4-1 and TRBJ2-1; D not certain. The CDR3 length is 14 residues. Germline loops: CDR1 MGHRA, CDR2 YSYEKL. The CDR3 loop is CTSTQERDYNEQFF. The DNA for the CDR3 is TGCACCAGCACCCAAGAACGCGACTACAATGAGCAGTTCTTC.

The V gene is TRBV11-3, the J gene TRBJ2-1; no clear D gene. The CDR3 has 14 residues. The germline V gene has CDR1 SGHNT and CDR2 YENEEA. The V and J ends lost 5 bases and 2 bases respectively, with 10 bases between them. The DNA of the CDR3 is TGTGCCAGCAGCGTAGTGCAGGCCTACAATGAGCAGTTCTTC. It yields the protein CASSVVQAYNEQFF.

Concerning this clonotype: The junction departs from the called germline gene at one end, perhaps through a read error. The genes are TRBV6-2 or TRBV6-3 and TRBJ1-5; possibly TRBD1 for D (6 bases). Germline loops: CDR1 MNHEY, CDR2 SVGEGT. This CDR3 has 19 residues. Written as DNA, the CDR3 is TGTGCCAGGAGTTATGATGAGACAGGACGCCCATATAGCAATCAGTCCCAGCATTTT. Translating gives CARSYDETGRPYSNQSQHF.

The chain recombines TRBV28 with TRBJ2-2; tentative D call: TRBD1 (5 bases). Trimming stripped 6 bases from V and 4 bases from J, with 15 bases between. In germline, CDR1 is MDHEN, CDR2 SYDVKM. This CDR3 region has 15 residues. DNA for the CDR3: TGTGCCAGCAGCAAGGACATTTTGATCACCGGGGAGCTGTTTTTT. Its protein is CASSKDILITGELFF.

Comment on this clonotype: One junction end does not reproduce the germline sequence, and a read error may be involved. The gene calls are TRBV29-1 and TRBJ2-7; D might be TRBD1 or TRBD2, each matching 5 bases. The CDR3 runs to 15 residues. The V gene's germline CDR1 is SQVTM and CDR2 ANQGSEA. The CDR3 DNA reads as TGCAGTGTTGAAGATCGGGAAAGGGGCTCCTACGAGCACTACTTC. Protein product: CSVEDRERGSYEHYF.

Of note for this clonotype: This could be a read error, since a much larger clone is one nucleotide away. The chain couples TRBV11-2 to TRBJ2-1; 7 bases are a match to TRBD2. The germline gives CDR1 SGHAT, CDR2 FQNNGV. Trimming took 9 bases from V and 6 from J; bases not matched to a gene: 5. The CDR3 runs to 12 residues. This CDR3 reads CARSGTGNEQFF. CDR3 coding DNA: TGTGCCAGGAGCGGGACTGGCAATGAGCAGTTCTTC.

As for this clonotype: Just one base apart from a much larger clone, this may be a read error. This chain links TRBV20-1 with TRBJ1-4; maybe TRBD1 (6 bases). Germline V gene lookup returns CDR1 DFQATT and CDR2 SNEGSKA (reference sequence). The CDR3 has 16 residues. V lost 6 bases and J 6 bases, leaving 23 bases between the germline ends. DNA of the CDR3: TGCAGTGCACTTGGCTCACCGGACAGTTATTATGAAAAACTGTTTTTT. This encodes CSALGSPDSYYEKLFF.

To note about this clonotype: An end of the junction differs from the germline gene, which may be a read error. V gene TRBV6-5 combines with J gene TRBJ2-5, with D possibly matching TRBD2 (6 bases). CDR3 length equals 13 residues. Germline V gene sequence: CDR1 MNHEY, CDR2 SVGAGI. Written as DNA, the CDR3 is TGTGCCAGCAGTCCTGGGACTTGGGGGACCCATTACTTC. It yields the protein CASSPGTWGTHYF.

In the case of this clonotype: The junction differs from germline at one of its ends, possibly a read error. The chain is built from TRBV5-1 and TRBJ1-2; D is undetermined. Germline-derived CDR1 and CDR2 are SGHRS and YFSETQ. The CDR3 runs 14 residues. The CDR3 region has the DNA TGCGCCAGCAGCTCGTCAGGTCCTAATTATGGCTACATCTTC. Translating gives CASSSSGPNYGYIF. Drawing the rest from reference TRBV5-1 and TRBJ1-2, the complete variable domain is KAGVTQTPRYLIKTRGQQVTLSCSPISGHRSVSWYQQTPGQGLQFLFEYFSETQRNKGNFPGRFSGRQFSNSRSEMNVSTLELGDSALYLCASSSSGPNYGYIFGSGTRLTVV.

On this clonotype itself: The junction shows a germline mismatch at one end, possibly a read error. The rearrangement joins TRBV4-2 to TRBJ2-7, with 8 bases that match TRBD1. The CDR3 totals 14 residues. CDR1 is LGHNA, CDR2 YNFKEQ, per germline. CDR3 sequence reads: CASNPTGDRDDQYF. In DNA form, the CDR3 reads TGTGCCAGCAACCCGACAGGGGATAGGGACGACCAGTACTTC.

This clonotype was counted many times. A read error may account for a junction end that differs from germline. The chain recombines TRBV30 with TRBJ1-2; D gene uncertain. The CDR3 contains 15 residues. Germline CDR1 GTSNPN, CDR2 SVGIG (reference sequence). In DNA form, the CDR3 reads TGTGCCCGGAGTGATAGAGCGGGCAGTAACTATGGCTACACCTTC. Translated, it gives CARSDRAGSNYGYTF.

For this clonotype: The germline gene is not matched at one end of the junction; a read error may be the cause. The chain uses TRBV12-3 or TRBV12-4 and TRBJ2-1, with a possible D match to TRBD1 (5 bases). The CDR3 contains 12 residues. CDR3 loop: CASSSGRNEHFF. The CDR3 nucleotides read TGTGCCAGCAGTTCAGGGCGGAATGAGCACTTCTTC.

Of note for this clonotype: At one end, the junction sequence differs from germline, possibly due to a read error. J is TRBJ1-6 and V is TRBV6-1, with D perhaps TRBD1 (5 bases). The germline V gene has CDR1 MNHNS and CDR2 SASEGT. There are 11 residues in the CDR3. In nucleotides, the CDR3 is TGTGCCAGCAGTGCGGGGGTACCCATCCTCTTT. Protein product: CASSAGVPILF.

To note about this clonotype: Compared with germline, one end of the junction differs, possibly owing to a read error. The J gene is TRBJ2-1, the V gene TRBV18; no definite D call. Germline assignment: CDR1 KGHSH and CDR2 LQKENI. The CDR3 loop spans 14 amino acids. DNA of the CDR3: TGTGCCAGCTTACCACCGACGCATAACAATGAGCAGTTCTTC. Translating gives CASLPPTHNNEQFF. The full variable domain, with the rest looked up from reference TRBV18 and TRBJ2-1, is NAGVMQNPRHLVRRRGQEARLRCSPMKGHSHVYWYRQLPEEGLKFMVYLQKENIIDESGMPKERFSAEFPKEGPSILRIQQVVRGDSAAYFCASLPPTHNNEQFFGPGTRLTVL.

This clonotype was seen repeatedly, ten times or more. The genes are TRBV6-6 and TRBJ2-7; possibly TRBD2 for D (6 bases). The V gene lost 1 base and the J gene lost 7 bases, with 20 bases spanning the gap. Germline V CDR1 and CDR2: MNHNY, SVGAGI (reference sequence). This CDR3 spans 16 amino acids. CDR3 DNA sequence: TGTGCCAGCAGTTACTATGGCCGGGGAATAGGGAGGGAGCAGTACTTC. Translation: CASSYYGRGIGREQYF.

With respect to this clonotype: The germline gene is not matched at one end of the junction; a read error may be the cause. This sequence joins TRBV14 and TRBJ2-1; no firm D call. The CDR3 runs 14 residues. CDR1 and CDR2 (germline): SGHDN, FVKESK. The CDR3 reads CASSQDQQNNEQFF. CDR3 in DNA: TGTGCCAGCAGCCAAGACCAACAGAACAATGAGCAGTTCTTT.

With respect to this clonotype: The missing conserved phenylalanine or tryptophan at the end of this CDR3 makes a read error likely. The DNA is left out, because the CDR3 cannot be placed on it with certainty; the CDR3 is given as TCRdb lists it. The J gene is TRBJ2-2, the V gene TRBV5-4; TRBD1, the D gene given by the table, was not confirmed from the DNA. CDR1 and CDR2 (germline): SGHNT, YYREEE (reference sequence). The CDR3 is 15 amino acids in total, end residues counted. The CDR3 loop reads CASSSRTVNTGERFV.

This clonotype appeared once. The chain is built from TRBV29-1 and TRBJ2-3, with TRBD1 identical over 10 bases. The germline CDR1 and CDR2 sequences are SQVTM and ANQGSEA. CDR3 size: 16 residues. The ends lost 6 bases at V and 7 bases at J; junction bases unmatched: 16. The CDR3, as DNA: TGCAGCGTCGGTATAACTGGGACAGGGGTCGCAAATACGCAGTATTTT. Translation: CSVGITGTGVANTQYF.

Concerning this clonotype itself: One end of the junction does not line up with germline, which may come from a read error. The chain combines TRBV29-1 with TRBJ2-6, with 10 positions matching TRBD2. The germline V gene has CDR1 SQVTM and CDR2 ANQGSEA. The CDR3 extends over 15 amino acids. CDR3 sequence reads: CCVVAGGTGASILTF. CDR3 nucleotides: TGCTGCGTTGTAGCGGGAGGTACTGGTGCCAGCATCCTGACTTTC.

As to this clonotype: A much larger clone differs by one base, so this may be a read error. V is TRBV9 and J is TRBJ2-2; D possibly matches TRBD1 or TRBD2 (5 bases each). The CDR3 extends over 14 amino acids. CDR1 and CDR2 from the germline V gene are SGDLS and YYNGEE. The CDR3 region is CASSVADQTGDLFF. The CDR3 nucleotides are TGTGCCAGCAGCGTAGCGGACCAGACCGGGGACCTGTTTTTT.

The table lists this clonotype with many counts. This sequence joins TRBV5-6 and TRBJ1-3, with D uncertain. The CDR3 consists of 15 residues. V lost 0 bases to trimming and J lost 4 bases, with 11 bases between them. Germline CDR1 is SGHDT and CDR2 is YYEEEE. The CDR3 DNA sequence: TGTGCCAGCAGCTTGGTGGGGTCCTCGGGAAACACCATATATTTT. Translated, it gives CASSLVGSSGNTIYF.

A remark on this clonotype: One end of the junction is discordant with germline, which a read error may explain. In nucleotides, the CDR3 is TGTGCCAGTAGTATCCCGGTGTCGAACACTGAAACTTTCTTT. Protein product: CASSIPVSNTETFF. The chain carries TRBV19 and TRBJ1-1; no firm D call. The CDR3 extends over 14 amino acids. Germline CDR1 LNHDA, CDR2 SQIVND (reference sequence).